The rows below give T cell receptor beta chains drawn from one sample of a study of blood T cell repertoires in COVID-19. Data came from immunoSEQ multiplex PCR; TCRdb stores just in-frame clones and leaves some out. The table includes 180,000 or so clones, 75% to 90% detected once. Source material: PBMCs or T cells enriched from blood (not recorded which). Receptors originate from a woman aged 45-59 years who had recovered from COVID-19. The CDR3 runs from the conserved cysteine through the conserved F or W. The D gene is left open where the match is weak. Clone size is shown for a subset of rows, as once, few, many or a class of expanded clone.

v_gene: TRBV19; abundance: few; j_gene: TRBJ1-5; d_gene: TRBD1; CDR3aa: CASSDYLTGNQPQHF; CDR3nt: TGTGCCAGTAGTGATTATCTGACAGGGAATCAGCCCCAGCATTTT
v_gene: TRBV5-1; abundance: NA; j_gene: TRBJ2-2; d_gene: NA; CDR3aa: CASSLVGGLNTGELFF; CDR3nt: TGCGCCAGCAGCTTGGTCGGAGGGCTGAACACCGGGGAGCTGTTTTTT
v_gene: TRBV2; abundance: NA; j_gene: TRBJ1-4; d_gene: TRBD1; CDR3aa: CASSDGTGDKKLFF; CDR3nt: TGTGCCAGCAGTGATGGGACAGGGGATAAAAAACTGTTTTTT
v_gene: TRBV5-1; abundance: NA; j_gene: TRBJ1-1; d_gene: TRBD1; CDR3aa: CASKQGASTEAFF; CDR3nt: TGCGCCAGCAAACAGGGGGCGAGCACTGAAGCTTTCTTT
v_gene: TRBV5-1; abundance: once; j_gene: TRBJ1-2; d_gene: NA; CDR3aa: CASQPMQDNYGYTF; CDR3nt: TGCGCCAGCCAGCCCATGCAGGATAACTATGGCTACACCTTC
v_gene: TRBV7-9; abundance: NA; j_gene: TRBJ2-2; d_gene: TRBD1; CDR3aa: CASSLAQGATGELFF; CDR3nt: TGTGCCAGCAGCTTAGCCCAGGGGGCCACCGGGGAGCTGTTTTTT
v_gene: TRBV11-2; abundance: NA; j_gene: TRBJ2-1; d_gene: NA; CDR3aa: CASSTTSRATRGNEQFF; CDR3nt: TGTGCCAGCAGCACCACCTCTAGGGCGACGAGGGGGAATGAGCAGTTCTTC
v_gene: TRBV5-1; abundance: few; j_gene: TRBJ2-1; d_gene: NA; CDR3aa: CASSSDPTSSYNEQFF; CDR3nt: TGCGCCAGCAGCTCGGACCCTACTAGCTCCTACAATGAGCAGTTCTTC
v_gene: TRBV30; abundance: few; j_gene: TRBJ1-1; d_gene: TRBD1; CDR3aa: CARDRVGTEAFF; CDR3nt: TGTGCCAGAGACAGGGTCGGCACTGAAGCTTTCTTT
v_gene: TRBV18; abundance: NA; j_gene: TRBJ2-1; d_gene: TRBD2; CDR3aa: CASSPGADSGGYNEQFF; CDR3nt: TGTGCCAGCTCACCAGGGGCGGACTCGGGAGGATACAATGAGCAGTTCTTC
v_gene: TRBV11-2; abundance: NA; j_gene: TRBJ2-5; d_gene: TRBD1; CDR3aa: CASSLGDRDQETQYF; CDR3nt: TGTGCCAGCAGCTTAGGGGACAGAGATCAAGAGACCCAGTACTTC
v_gene: TRBV7-9; abundance: NA; j_gene: TRBJ1-1; d_gene: NA; CDR3aa: CASSLEPGLTFF; CDR3nt: TGTGCCAGCAGCCTAGAGCCGGGACTCACTTTCTTT
v_gene: TRBV7-2; abundance: once; j_gene: TRBJ2-1; d_gene: TRBD2; CDR3aa: CASRVAGSEVSEQFF; CDR3nt: TGTGCCAGCAGAGTAGCGGGGTCCGAAGTGAGTGAGCAGTTCTTC
v_gene: TRBV9; abundance: NA; j_gene: TRBJ1-5; d_gene: NA; CDR3aa: CASSEAGYSNQPQHF; CDR3nt: TGTGCCAGCAGCGAAGCAGGGTATAGCAATCAGCCCCAGCATTTT
v_gene: TRBV3-1/TRBV3-2; abundance: few; j_gene: TRBJ1-2; d_gene: NA; CDR3aa: CASSPLYSDRENYTF; CDR3nt: TGTGCCAGCAGCCCCCTCTATTCGGACAGAGAAAACTACACCTTC
v_gene: TRBV5-4; abundance: NA; j_gene: TRBJ1-4; d_gene: NA; CDR3aa: CASTLGLNEEKLFF; CDR3nt: TGTGCCAGCACCCTGGGCTTAAATGAGGAAAAACTGTTTTTT
v_gene: TRBV3-1/TRBV3-2; abundance: NA; j_gene: TRBJ1-1; d_gene: NA; CDR3aa: CASSPAAGEAFF; CDR3nt: TGTGCCAGCAGCCCCGCCGCAGGAGAAGCTTTCTTT
v_gene: TRBV4-1; abundance: NA; j_gene: TRBJ1-1; d_gene: NA; CDR3aa: CASSQESEINTEAFF; CDR3nt: TGCGCCAGCAGCCAAGAAAGCGAAATTAACACTGAAGCTTTCTTT
v_gene: TRBV3-1/TRBV3-2; abundance: NA; j_gene: TRBJ1-5; d_gene: NA; CDR3aa: CASSQGADQPQHF; CDR3nt: TGTGCCAGCAGCCAAGGCGCGGATCAGCCCCAGCATTTT
v_gene: TRBV20-1; abundance: NA; j_gene: TRBJ1-2; d_gene: NA; CDR3aa: CSASDRLGYTF; CDR3nt: TGCAGTGCTTCCGACAGGTTGGGCTACACCTTC
v_gene: TRBV24-1; abundance: NA; j_gene: TRBJ2-3; d_gene: TRBD2; CDR3aa: CATTEAGGNTDTQYF; CDR3nt: TGTGCCACCACCGAGGCGGGGGGAAACACAGATACGCAGTATTTT
v_gene: TRBV5-1; abundance: NA; j_gene: TRBJ1-1; d_gene: NA; CDR3aa: CASGGGEPGRNTEAFF; CDR3nt: TGCGCCAGCGGTGGGGGGGAGCCGGGGCGGAACACTGAAGCTTTCTTT
v_gene: TRBV25-1; abundance: few; j_gene: TRBJ1-2; d_gene: NA; CDR3aa: CASSPDSSYGYTF; CDR3nt: TGTGCCAGCAGCCCGGACAGCTCCTATGGCTACACCTTC
v_gene: TRBV9; abundance: NA; j_gene: TRBJ2-3; d_gene: NA; CDR3aa: CASSVVGGKGSPDTQYF; CDR3nt: TGTGCCAGCAGCGTAGTAGGGGGAAAGGGAAGCCCAGATACGCAGTATTTT